This entry concerns a single TCR beta chain. It lacks a known antigen. Base qualities are not at hand, and no much larger clone is one base apart. The data derive from a study of neoadjuvant nivolumab and ipilimumab in lung cancer (dated by TCRdb to 2020 to 2021). For the study in its entirety: Nivolumab was given at 3 mg/kg intravenously on days 1, 15 and 29, and the combination arm added ipilimumab 1 mg/kg on day 1 only. For each study arm, the primary endpoint of the trial was the rate of major pathologic response (MPR) in the intention-to-treat population. Matched pretherapy and resected tumor pairs were analyzed for seven patients: four treated with nivolumab and three with nivolumab plus ipilimumab. The study compared TCR repertoires in pretherapy (baseline) peripheral blood with TCR repertoires in tumors resected at surgery after neoadjuvant immune checkpoint blockade. In the trial, about 44 patients with operable NSCLC were treated, of whom some 23 were randomized to nivolumab monotherapy and about 21 to nivolumab plus ipilimumab.

Overall study results and their limits: No significant correlation was found between TCR clonality and pathologic tumor regression, and only one major-pathologic-response sample was available for the clonality analysis. From pretherapy to surgery, increases in tumor T-cell richness and clonality were observed in three of three dual-therapy tumors but in only two of four nivolumab-treated tumors. Pretherapy blood TCR richness correlated positively with richness in tumors resected after neoadjuvant therapy (Spearman R ~ 0.79). TCR sequencing was performed in a small number of samples. Resected tumors had greater TCR richness and clonality than tumor-adjacent uninvolved lung, and increases were observed in more dual-therapy-treated tumors.

Preparation of the library involved the immunoSEQ multiplex PCR assay. Per the authors' processing: Richness and clonality were used to summarize the repertoires, and clones that significantly expanded or contracted between pre- and post-therapy samples were identified. TCRdb obtained this table from immuneACCESS and retained in-frame rearrangements with V and J assigned. These tables miss some clones; where compared with another copy, unresolved V genes account for less than half of the shortfall, and the remainder is unexplained. V and J calls and clone size are given by that table; D and trimming were obtained from the DNA. The sample profile shows 8,500 to 10,000 clones; approximately 71% of them were found once. The top ten clones comprise roughly 7.4% of the sample. The CDR3 contains 14 residues, cysteine and phenylalanine counted. Of the read, only the CDR3 DNA is kept; its 42 bases are in frame from base 1. The germline V gene (reference sequence) specifies GTSNPN as CDR1 and SVGIG as CDR2. The trim is 3 bases for V and 0 bases for J, with a gap of 8 bases between the germline ends.

What the time point label conveys for this sample: at surgical resection after neoadjuvant nivolumab +/- ipilimumab. The samples were taken from NEOSTAR, a phase 2 randomized trial in operable NSCLC that tested neoadjuvant nivolumab or nivolumab plus ipilimumab, followed by surgery. Sequenced material: tumor tissue, taken after neoadjuvant nivolumab, alone or with ipilimumab, at or shortly before surgery. The chain couples TRBV30 to TRBJ2-2, and possibly TRBD2, on 6 matching bases. The TCR was taken from an adult with non-small cell lung cancer. Some clones in this sample may be carry-over from other donors' samples. The CDR3 protein is CAWRPGANTGELFF. The nucleotides are TGTGCCTGGAGACCGGGAGCGAACACCGGGGAGCTGTTTTTT.